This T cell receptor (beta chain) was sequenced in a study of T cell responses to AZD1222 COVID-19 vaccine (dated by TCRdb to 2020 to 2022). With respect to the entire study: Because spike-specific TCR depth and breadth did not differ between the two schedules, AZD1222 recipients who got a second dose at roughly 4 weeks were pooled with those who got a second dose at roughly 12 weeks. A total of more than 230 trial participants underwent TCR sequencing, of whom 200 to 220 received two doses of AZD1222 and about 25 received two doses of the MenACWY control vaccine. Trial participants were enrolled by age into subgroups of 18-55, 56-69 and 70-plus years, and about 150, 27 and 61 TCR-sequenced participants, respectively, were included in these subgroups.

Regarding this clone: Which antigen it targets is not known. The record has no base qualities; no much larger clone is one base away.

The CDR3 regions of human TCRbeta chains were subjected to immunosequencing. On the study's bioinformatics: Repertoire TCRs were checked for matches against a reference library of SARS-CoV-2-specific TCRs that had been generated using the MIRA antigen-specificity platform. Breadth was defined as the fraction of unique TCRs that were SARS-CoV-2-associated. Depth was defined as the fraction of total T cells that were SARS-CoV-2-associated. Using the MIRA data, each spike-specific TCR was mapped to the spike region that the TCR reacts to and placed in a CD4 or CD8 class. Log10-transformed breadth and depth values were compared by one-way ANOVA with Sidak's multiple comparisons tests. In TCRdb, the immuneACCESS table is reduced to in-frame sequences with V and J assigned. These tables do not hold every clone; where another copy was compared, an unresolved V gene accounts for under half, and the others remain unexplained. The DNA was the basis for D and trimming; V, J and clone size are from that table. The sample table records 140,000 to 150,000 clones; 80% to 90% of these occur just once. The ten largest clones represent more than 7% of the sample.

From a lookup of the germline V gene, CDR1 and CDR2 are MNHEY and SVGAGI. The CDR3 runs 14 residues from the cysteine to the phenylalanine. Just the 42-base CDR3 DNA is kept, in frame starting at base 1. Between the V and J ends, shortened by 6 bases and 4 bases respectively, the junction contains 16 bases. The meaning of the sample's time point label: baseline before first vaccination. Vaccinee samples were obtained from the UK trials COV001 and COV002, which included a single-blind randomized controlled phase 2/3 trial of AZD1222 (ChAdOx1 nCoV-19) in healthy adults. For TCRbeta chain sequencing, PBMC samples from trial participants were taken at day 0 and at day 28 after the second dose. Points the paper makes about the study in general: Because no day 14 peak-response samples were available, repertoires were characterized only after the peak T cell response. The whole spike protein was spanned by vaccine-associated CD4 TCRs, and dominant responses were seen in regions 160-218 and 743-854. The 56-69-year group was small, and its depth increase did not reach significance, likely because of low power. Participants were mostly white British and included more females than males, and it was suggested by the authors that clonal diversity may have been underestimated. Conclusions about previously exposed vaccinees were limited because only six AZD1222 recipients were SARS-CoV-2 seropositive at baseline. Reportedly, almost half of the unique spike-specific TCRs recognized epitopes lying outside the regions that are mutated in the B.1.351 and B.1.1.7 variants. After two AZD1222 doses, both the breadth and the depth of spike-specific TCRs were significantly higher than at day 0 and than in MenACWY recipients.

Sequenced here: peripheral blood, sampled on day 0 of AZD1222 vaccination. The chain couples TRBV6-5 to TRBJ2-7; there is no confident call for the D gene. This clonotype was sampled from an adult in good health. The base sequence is TGTGCCAGCAGCCGTTCGTGGGAAAATTACGAGCAGTACTTC. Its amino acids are CASSRSWENYEQYF.